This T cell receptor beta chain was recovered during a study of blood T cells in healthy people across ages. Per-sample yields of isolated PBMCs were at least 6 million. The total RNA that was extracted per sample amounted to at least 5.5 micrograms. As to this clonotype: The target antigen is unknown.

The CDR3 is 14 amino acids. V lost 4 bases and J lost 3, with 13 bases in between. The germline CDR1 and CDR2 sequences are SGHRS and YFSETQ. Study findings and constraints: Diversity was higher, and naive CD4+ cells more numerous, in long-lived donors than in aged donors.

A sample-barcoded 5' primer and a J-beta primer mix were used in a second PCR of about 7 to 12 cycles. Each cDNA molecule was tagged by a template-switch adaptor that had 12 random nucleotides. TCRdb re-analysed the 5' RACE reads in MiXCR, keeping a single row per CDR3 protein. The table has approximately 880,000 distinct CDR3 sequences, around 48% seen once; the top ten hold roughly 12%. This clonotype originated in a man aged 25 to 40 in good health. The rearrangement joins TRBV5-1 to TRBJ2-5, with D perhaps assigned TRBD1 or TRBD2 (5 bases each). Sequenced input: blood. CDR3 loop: CASSLSGPKETQYF. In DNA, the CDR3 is TGCGCCAGCAGCCTATCGGGACCTAAAGAGACCCAGTACTTC.